This record concerns one T cell receptor beta chain sequence. What it binds is unknown. CDR1 is SGHTA, CDR2 FQGNSA, per germline. V lost 5 bases to trimming and J lost 2 bases, with 8 bases between them. The CDR3 totals 13 residues. These data belong to a study of early T cells in non-severe SARS-CoV-2 infection. Study information: Alpha and beta chains were unpaired, from unsorted whole-blood bulk RNA.

Molecules of cDNA were individually given unique molecular identifiers that were attached to them. TCRdb redid the calling of the 5' RACE reads with MiXCR, one entry per CDR3 protein. The data show about 21,000 distinct CDR3 sequences, around 4.8% seen once. The study, taken as a whole, reports: Matching against VDJdb likely underestimated virus-specific expansions, favoring anti-spike CD8.

This receptor was obtained from an adult who was a healthcare worker with PCR-confirmed SARS-CoV-2 infection or an uninfected control (not recorded which). Material: whole blood. The chain links TRBV7-2 to TRBJ2-3; D is undetermined. The CDR3 loop reads CASSPRVTDTQYF. Written as DNA, the CDR3 is TGTGCCAGCAGCCCTAGGGTCACAGATACGCAGTATTTT.